These 29 T cell receptor beta chains share one sample of origin, sequenced in a study of CD8 T cells in Susac syndrome. RNA, at about 0.5 to 1 ug, was reverse transcribed with random hexamers. Using its own MiXCR run on the immunoSEQ multiplex PCR reads, TCRdb lists one record per CDR3 protein. The table shows around 130,000 distinct CDR3 sequences, with around 94% occurring only once. Material for sequencing was CD4+ T cells from PBMCs. These receptors were obtained from a human donor in good health.

The chain is built from TRBV6-5 and TRBJ2-2; unclear D gene. V gave up 4 bases and J gave up 5 bases, with 14 bases separating them. CDR1 and CDR2 (germline): MNHEY, SVGAGI. The CDR3 extends over 15 amino acids. CDR3 sequence reads: CASSSSEERTGELFF. For the CDR3, the DNA is TGTGCCAGCAGTTCCAGTGAAGAGAGAACCGGGGAGCTGTTTTTT.

This clonotype appeared a single time. The rearrangement uses TRBV2 and TRBJ1-4, with a tentative D call TRBD1 (6 bases). With 4 bases removed from V and 8 bases from J, the gap between germline ends came to 8 bases. CDR1 is SNHLY, CDR2 FYNNEI, per germline. CDR3 length: 12 amino acids. Here the CDR3 DNA reads TGTGCCAGCAGTGGGACAGAGGAAAAACTGTTTTTT. Its translation: CASSGTEEKLFF.

In its sample, this clonotype was seen once. V usage is TRBV7-2 and J usage is TRBJ2-1, with 8 bases aligning to TRBD2. In germline, CDR1 is SGHTA, CDR2 FQGNSA. The V and J ends lost 8 bases and 7 bases, in that order; junction bases with no gene match: 7. CDR3 size: 13 residues. The CDR3, as DNA: TGTGCCAGCCGAGCGGGAGTAGTGAATGAGCAGTTCTTC. Its protein is CASRAGVVNEQFF.

The V gene is TRBV6-2 or TRBV6-3, the J gene TRBJ2-1, with TRBD2 matching over 11 bases. Germline V gives CDR1 MNHEY, CDR2 SVGEGT. The CDR3 extends over 15 amino acids. V dropped 8 bases and J dropped 4; count of bases not matched to a gene: 7. CDR3 nucleotides: TGTGCCAGCGACACGGTAGCGGGAGGGTACAATGAGCAGTTCTTC. Amino acids: CASDTVAGGYNEQFF.

J is TRBJ2-5 and V is TRBV18; D remains ambiguous. This CDR3 spans 14 amino acids. Germline V gives CDR1 KGHSH, CDR2 LQKENI. V was cut by 5 bases and J by 1 base, with 11 bases left in between. This CDR3 is CASSSLSGQETQYF. CDR3 coding DNA: TGTGCCAGCTCATCACTGTCGGGCCAAGAGACCCAGTACTTC.

This clonotype showed up just a few times. This chain links TRBV23-1 with TRBJ2-7; 7 nucleotides agree with TRBD1. TRBV23-1 counts as an open reading frame of uncertain function. There are 16 residues in the CDR3. The J segment lost 1 base and the V segment lost 3 bases, leaving 9 bases of the junction unmatched. The CDR3 bases are TGCGCCAGCAGTCAGGGTGACAGGGATAGTTCCTACGAGCAGTACTTC. As protein: CASSQGDRDSSYEQYF.

The V and J genes are TRBV12-3 or TRBV12-4 and TRBJ1-5, with D hard to call. This CDR3 is 13 amino acids long. V was trimmed by 5 bases and J by 7 bases, leaving 12 bases between them. The CDR3 protein is CASSIEGGQPQHF. In DNA form, the CDR3 reads TGTGCCAGCAGTATAGAGGGCGGGCAGCCCCAGCATTTT.

V and J are TRBV3-1 and TRBJ1-1; D ambiguous. Germline loops: CDR1 LGHDT, CDR2 YNNKEL (reference sequence). The CDR3 extends over 11 amino acids. V gave up 4 bases and J gave up 11 bases, with 11 bases separating them. Here the CDR3 reads CASSPQEEAFF. CDR3 bases: TGTGCCAGCAGCCCCCAGGAGGAGGCTTTCTTT.

This chain connects TRBV28 to TRBJ1-6; D not certain. Germline CDR1 reads MDHEN; CDR2 reads SYDVKM. CDR3 length equals 12 residues. The V end lost 3 bases, the J end lost 10 bases, and 7 bases lay between the germline ends. The CDR3 loop reads CASSFGKSPLHF. As DNA, the CDR3 is TGTGCCAGCAGTTTCGGGAAATCACCCCTCCACTTT.

This clonotype was seen a single time. The chain employs TRBV14 and TRBJ1-1; 8 nucleotides line up with TRBD1. The CDR3 spans 16 residues. Germline-derived CDR1 and CDR2 are SGHDN and FVKESK. V was clipped by 2 bases and J by 2 bases; unmatched bases: 7. CDR3 protein: CASSQRPDRANTEAFF. As DNA, the CDR3 is TGTGCCAGCAGCCAAAGGCCGGACAGGGCCAACACTGAAGCTTTCTTT.

V usage is TRBV28 and J usage is TRBJ2-1; 7 nucleotides line up with TRBD2. The CDR3 contains 13 residues. The junction had 2 bases not matched to a gene; V was cut back by 6 bases and J by 3 bases. Per germline, CDR1 MDHEN and CDR2 SYDVKM. DNA for the CDR3: TGTGCCAGCAGCAGCGGGAACTACAATGAGCAGTTCTTC. It specifies CASSSGNYNEQFF.

This clonotype was seen a single time. This sequence joins TRBV5-1 and TRBJ2-7; D may be TRBD1 (6 bases). V lost 6 bases, J lost 2 bases, and 15 bases lay in between. The CDR3 consists of 14 residues. CDR1 is SGHRS and CDR2 is YFSETQ in the germline V gene. The CDR3 region is CASTRDKATYEQYF. The CDR3 nucleotides are TGCGCCAGCACCAGGGACAAGGCCACCTACGAGCAGTACTTC.

The rearrangement links TRBV18 to TRBJ2-5; TRBD1 might be the D (6 bases). The CDR3 has 13 amino acids. Germline CDR1 reads KGHSH; CDR2 reads LQKENI. The V end was cut by 3 bases, the J end by 5 bases, with 10 bases between. CDR3 region: CASSPDRAETQYF. The CDR3 DNA reads TGTGCCAGCTCACCGGACAGAGCGGAGACCCAGTACTTC.

To note about this clonotype: An end of the junction does not agree with germline; a read error may underlie this. J is TRBJ2-3 and V is TRBV4-2, with D possibly TRBD2 on 5 matching bases. The CDR3 length is 17 residues. The germline CDR1 and CDR2 sequences are LGHNA and YNFKEQ. The CDR3: CASSQVTRLAGTDTQYF. CDR3 sequence (DNA): TGCGCCAGCAGCCAAGTGACCAGGCTAGCTGGCACAGATACGCAGTATTTT.

The CDR3 protein is CASSSTGKAPLPGGYTF. The CDR3 nucleotides are TGTGCCAGCAGTTCTACGGGGAAGGCCCCACTACCGGGTGGCTACACCTTC. The chain couples TRBV6-5 to TRBJ1-2; D uncertain. This CDR3 comprises 17 residues. V lost 4 bases and J lost 7, with 25 bases in between. CDR1 MNHEY and CDR2 SVGAGI come from the germline V gene.

The rearrangement joins TRBV20-1 to TRBJ1-2, with 7 nucleotides matching TRBD1. The junction had 7 bases not matched to a gene; V was cut back by 8 bases and J by 4 bases. The CDR3 loop spans 12 amino acids. From germline, CDR1 is DFQATT and CDR2 SNEGSKA (reference sequence). The CDR3 DNA reads TGCAGTCAATCGACAGGGCGCTATGGCTACACCTTC. Translation: CSQSTGRYGYTF.

The chain employs TRBV19 and TRBJ1-2, with TRBD1 matching 9 bases. The CDR3 is 13 amino acids. Germline CDR1 is LNHDA and CDR2 is SQIVND (reference sequence). The junction had 6 bases not matched to a gene; V was cut back by 5 bases and J by 8 bases. Written as DNA, the CDR3 is TGTGCCAGTAGTGGACAGGGGCGACGGGGCTACACCTTC. Translating gives CASSGQGRRGYTF.

The J gene is TRBJ2-1, the V gene TRBV12-3 or TRBV12-4, with unresolved D. V gave up 1 base and J gave up 9 bases, with 7 bases separating them. The CDR3 contains 12 residues. The CDR3 sequence: CASSLGRIEQFF. The CDR3 DNA reads TGTGCCAGCAGTTTAGGACGGATTGAGCAGTTCTTC.

The sample holds one count of this clonotype. V and J are TRBV5-1 and TRBJ2-5; a possible D gene is TRBD1 (6 bases). Trimming took off 4 bases at V and 1 base at J, with 17 bases between the two ends. This CDR3 is built from 16 residues. Per the germline V gene, CDR1 is SGHRS and CDR2 is YFSETQ. The CDR3 DNA follows: TGCGCCAGCAGCCTGGGTGACAGGAGACTCCAAGAGACCCAGTACTTC. The encoded protein is CASSLGDRRLQETQYF.

Comments on this clonotype: An end of the junction does not agree with germline; a read error may underlie this. V gene TRBV29-1 combines with J gene TRBJ2-5, with TRBD2 matching over 7 bases. CDR1 is SQVTM and CDR2 is ANQGSEA in the germline V gene. The CDR3 contains 11 residues. The CDR3 DNA sequence: TGCAGCGTCCTGGGGGGGGACCTCCCAGACTTC. Translated, it gives CSVLGGDLPDF. Complete variable domain (other parts from reference TRBV29-1 and TRBJ2-5): SAVISQKPSRDICQRGTSLTIQCQVDSQVTMMFWYRQQPGQSLTLIATANQGSEATYESGFVIDKFPISRPNLTFSTLTVSNMSPEDSSIYLCSVLGGDLPDFGPGTRLLVL.

V and J are TRBV6-1 and TRBJ2-6, with D perhaps matching TRBD1 (6 bases). Germline CDR1 is MNHNS and CDR2 is SASEGT. The CDR3 contains 17 residues. With 5 bases removed from V and 0 bases from J, the gap between germline ends came to 14 bases. The DNA for the CDR3 is TGTGCCAGCAGTAGACTGACAGGCCTCTCTGGGGCCAACGTCCTGACTTTC. Translating gives CASSRLTGLSGANVLTF.

V and J are TRBV19 and TRBJ2-1; 10 nucleotides match TRBD2. CDR1 and CDR2 (germline): LNHDA, SQIVND (reference sequence). Trimming cost V 6 bases and J 0 bases; bases outside gene matches: 5. The CDR3 consists of 16 residues. CDR3 residues: CASRTASGSSYNEQFF. CDR3 DNA: TGTGCCAGTAGGACCGCTAGCGGGAGCTCCTACAATGAGCAGTTCTTC.

J is TRBJ2-1 and V is TRBV13; D perhaps matches TRBD2 (6 bases). V lost 4 bases and J lost 4, with 17 bases in between. CDR3 length: 16 amino acids. Germline assignment: CDR1 PRHDT and CDR2 FYEKMQ (reference sequence). The chain's CDR3 is CASSSPRLVPYNEQFF. As DNA, the CDR3 is TGTGCCAGCAGCTCCCCTCGACTAGTCCCTTACAATGAGCAGTTCTTC. Using reference TRBV13 and TRBJ2-1 for the parts outside the CDR3, the full variable domain is AAGVIQSPRHLIKEKRETATLKCYPIPRHDTVYWYQQGPGQDPQFLISFYEKMQSDKGSIPDRFSAQQFSDYHSELNMSSLELGDSALYFCASSSPRLVPYNEQFFGPGTRLTVL.

The rearrangement joins TRBV7-3 to TRBJ2-5; D gene unclear. The CDR3 runs 13 residues. With 2 bases removed from V and 4 bases from J, the gap between germline ends came to 8 bases. CDR1 is SGHTA and CDR2 is FQGTGA in the germline V gene. DNA for the CDR3: TGTGCCAGCAGCTTAGAGTCAAGAGAGACCCAGTACTTC. It encodes CASSLESRETQYF.

This sequence joins TRBV2 and TRBJ2-7; D not resolved. V lost 1 base to trimming and J lost 3 bases, with 4 bases between them. CDR3 length equals 12 residues. Germline CDR1 and CDR2: SNHLY and FYNNEI. CDR3 amino acids: CASSEGHYEQYF. DNA for the CDR3: TGTGCCAGCAGTGAAGGACACTACGAGCAGTACTTC.

Concerning this clonotype itself: The CDR3 does not end in the conserved phenylalanine or tryptophan, so this is likely a read error. The V gene is TRBV29-1, the J gene TRBJ2-5; no clear D. The CDR3 has 12 amino acids. Germline-derived CDR1 and CDR2 are SQVTM and ANQGSEA. DNA of the CDR3: TGCAGCGTTGAAGCCAGGCAAGGGACCCAGTACCTC. Translating gives CSVEARQGTQYL.

This sequence joins TRBV19 and TRBJ2-3, with TRBD2 identical over 8 bases. With 6 bases clipped from V and 7 bases from J, the junction kept 12 bases outside the gene matches. Germline CDR1 is LNHDA and CDR2 is SQIVND (reference sequence). CDR3 length equals 15 residues. The CDR3 DNA is TGTGCCAGTAGGCGAGCGGGAGAGTCCGGAAATACGCAGTATTTT. This translates into CASRRAGESGNTQYF.

The chain has TRBV10-2 and TRBJ2-7, with D maybe TRBD1 (5 bases). Germline CDR1 is WSHSY and CDR2 is SAAADI. There are 13 residues in the CDR3. Trimming left V 2 bases short and J 2 bases short, with 7 bases between. CDR3 residues: CASSEQGTYEQYF. The CDR3 bases are TGCGCCAGCAGTGAGCAGGGAACCTACGAGCAGTACTTC.

V usage is TRBV10-3 and J usage is TRBJ2-7, with 10 positions matching TRBD1. CDR1 ENHRY and CDR2 SYGVKD come from the germline V gene. The CDR3 extends over 13 amino acids. V was clipped by 7 bases and J by 2 bases; unmatched bases: 2. The CDR3 bases are TGTGCCATCAATGGACAGGGGGCCTACGAGCAGTACTTC. It codes for CAINGQGAYEQYF.